One and the same sample provided the 7 T cell receptor beta chains below, sequenced in a study of blood T cell repertoires in COVID-19. Repertoires were generated with immunoSEQ multiplex PCR, while TCRdb's copy carries only in-frame clones and drops some. Here the sample spans around 94,000 clones, 65% to 85% being singletons. Sequences were obtained from peripheral blood. The source is a man aged 55 to 69 with acute or convalescent COVID-19.

This rearrangement joins TRBV15 to TRBJ2-3; D call uncertain. The CDR3 loop spans 15 amino acids. The ends were cut back, 1 base at V and 2 bases at J, with 10 bases in the middle. In germline, CDR1 is LNHNV, CDR2 YYDKDF (reference sequence). The CDR3 here is CATSRGLVITDTQYF. CDR3 coding DNA: TGTGCCACCAGCAGAGGCCTAGTCATCACAGATACGCAGTATTTT.

The V call is TRBV6-2 or TRBV6-3, the J call TRBJ2-1; no definite D call. V dropped 0 bases and J dropped 3 bases, with 6 bases sitting between them. In germline, CDR1 is MNHEY, CDR2 SVGEGT. This CDR3 is built from 14 residues. This CDR3 is CASSYSGSYNEQFF. CDR3 sequence (DNA): TGTGCCAGCAGTTACTCGGGCAGCTACAATGAGCAGTTCTTC.

The chain uses TRBV7-2 and TRBJ2-7, with TRBD2 identical over 10 bases. The CDR3 has 15 residues. The junction had 7 bases not matched to a gene; V was cut back by 1 base and J by 7 bases. CDR1 and CDR2 (germline): SGHTA, FQGNSA. The chain's CDR3 is CASSLVSGGAREQYF. In nucleotides, the CDR3 is TGTGCCAGCAGCTTAGTGAGCGGGGGGGCGCGGGAGCAGTACTTC.

This clone was observed a single time. This chain links TRBV11-2 with TRBJ2-7, with a weak D call TRBD1 (7 bases). CDR3 length equals 14 residues. V shed 3 bases and J shed 5 bases, with 14 bases lying between them. Germline CDR1 is SGHAT and CDR2 is FQNNGV. CDR3 bases: TGTGCCAGCAGCTTGAGCCAGGGGGGAGACGAGCAGTACTTC. This gives the protein CASSLSQGGDEQYF.

The chain recombines TRBV5-6 with TRBJ1-2, with TRBD1 as a possible D gene (6 bases). This CDR3 has 14 residues. Germline CDR1 is SGHDT and CDR2 is YYEEEE. The germline V and J ends were trimmed by 2 bases and 9 bases, with 17 bases remaining between them. CDR3 sequence: CASSLGLSQGRYTF. The CDR3 DNA is TGTGCCAGCAGCTTAGGCCTTTCACAGGGCCGCTACACCTTC.

This clone was seen just once. The chain recombines TRBV9 with TRBJ2-2; 9 positions agree with TRBD2. The ends lost 0 bases at V and 7 bases at J; junction bases unmatched: 10. CDR3 length: 17 residues. Germline loops: CDR1 SGDLS, CDR2 YYNGEE. Here the CDR3 reads CASSVARQRGESGELFF. The CDR3 coding sequence is TGTGCCAGCAGCGTAGCTCGGCAGCGGGGGGAGAGCGGGGAGCTGTTTTTT.

The J gene is TRBJ1-4, the V gene TRBV19; D ambiguous. CDR1 is LNHDA, CDR2 SQIVND, per germline (reference sequence). Trimming removed 3 bases at V and 2 bases at J, with 7 bases between. CDR3 length: 14 amino acids. The CDR3 loop is CASSMEGTNEKLFF. In nucleotides, the CDR3 is TGTGCCAGTAGTATGGAGGGTACTAATGAAAAACTGTTTTTT.